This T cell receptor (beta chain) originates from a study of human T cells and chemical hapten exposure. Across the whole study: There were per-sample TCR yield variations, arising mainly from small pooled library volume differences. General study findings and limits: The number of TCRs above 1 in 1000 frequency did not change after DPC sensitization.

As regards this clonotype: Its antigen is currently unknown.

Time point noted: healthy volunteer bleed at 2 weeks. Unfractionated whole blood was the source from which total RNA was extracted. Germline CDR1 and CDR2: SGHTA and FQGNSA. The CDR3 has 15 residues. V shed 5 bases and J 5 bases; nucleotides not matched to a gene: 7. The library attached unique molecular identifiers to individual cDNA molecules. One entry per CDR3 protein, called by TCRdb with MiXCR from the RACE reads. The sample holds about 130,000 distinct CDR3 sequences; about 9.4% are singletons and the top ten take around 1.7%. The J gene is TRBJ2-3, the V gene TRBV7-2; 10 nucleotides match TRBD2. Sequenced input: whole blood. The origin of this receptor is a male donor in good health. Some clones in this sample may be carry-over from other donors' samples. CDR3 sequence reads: CASSTTAGGVDTQYF. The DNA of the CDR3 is TGTGCCAGCAGCACCACAGCGGGGGGGGTAGATACGCAGTATTTT.